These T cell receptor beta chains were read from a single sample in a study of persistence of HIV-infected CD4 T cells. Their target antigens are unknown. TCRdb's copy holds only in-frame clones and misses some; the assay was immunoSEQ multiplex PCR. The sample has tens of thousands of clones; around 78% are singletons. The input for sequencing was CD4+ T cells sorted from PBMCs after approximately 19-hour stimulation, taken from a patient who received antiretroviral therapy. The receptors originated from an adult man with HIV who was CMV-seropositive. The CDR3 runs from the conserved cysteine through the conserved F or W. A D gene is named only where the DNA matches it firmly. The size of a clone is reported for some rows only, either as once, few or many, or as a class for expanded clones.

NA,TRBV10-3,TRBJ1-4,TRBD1,CATRDRGQLNEKLFF,TGTGCCACACGGGACAGGGGGCAATTAAATGAAAAACTGTTTTTT
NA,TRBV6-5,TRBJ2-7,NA,CASSYSRYGYEQYF,TGTGCCAGCAGTTACTCTCGGTATGGCTACGAGCAGTACTTC
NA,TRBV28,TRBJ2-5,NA,CASSLAGAPRTQYF,TGTGCCAGCAGTTTAGCGGGGGCGCCTAGGACCCAGTACTTC
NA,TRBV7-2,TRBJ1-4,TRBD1,CASSPGQGTSNEKLFF,TGTGCCAGCAGCCCGGGACAGGGGACTTCTAATGAAAAACTGTTTTTT
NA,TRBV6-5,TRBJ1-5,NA,CASVWRAGQPQHF,TGTGCCAGCGTTTGGAGAGCGGGTCAACCCCAGCATTTT
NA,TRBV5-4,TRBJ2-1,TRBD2,CASSSHSRGGGLDEQFF,TGTGCCAGCAGCTCCCATAGCCGGGGGGGCGGGTTGGATGAGCAGTTCTTC
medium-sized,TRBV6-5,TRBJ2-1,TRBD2,CASRPGLANYNEQFF,TGTGCCAGCAGACCGGGACTAGCGAACTACAATGAGCAGTTCTTC
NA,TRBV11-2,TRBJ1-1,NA,CASSLQGYTEAFF,TGTGCCAGCAGCTTACAGGGTTACACTGAAGCTTTCTTT
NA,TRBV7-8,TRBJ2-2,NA,CASSSGGPGELFF,TGTGCCAGCAGCTCCGGGGGGCCCGGGGAGCTGTTTTTT
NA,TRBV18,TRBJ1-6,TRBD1,CASSQLQGNNSPLHF,TGTGCCAGCTCACAACTACAGGGGAATAATTCACCCCTCCACTTT
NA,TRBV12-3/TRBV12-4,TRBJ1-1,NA,CASRGPTEAFF,TGTGCCAGCAGAGGCCCGACTGAAGCTTTCTTT
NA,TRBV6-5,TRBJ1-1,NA,CASSYNGGLNTEAFF,TGTGCCAGCAGTTACAACGGAGGGCTGAACACTGAAGCTTTCTTT
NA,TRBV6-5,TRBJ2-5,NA,CASRMTNRGSQYF,TGTGCCAGCAGGATGACTAATAGGGGGTCCCAGTACTTC
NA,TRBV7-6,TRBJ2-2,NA,CASSLVGARGTGELFF,TGTGCCAGCAGCTTAGTAGGGGCGCGGGGCACCGGGGAGCTGTTTTTT
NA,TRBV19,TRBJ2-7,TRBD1,CASSPTGTGVDHF,TGTGCCAGTAGCCCTACCGGGACAGGGGTGGATCACTTC
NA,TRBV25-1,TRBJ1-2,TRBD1,CASREGQYGYTF,TGTGCCAGCAGGGAGGGACAGTATGGCTACACCTTC
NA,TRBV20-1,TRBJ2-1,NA,CSETLRDEQFF,TGCAGTGAAACACTCCGGGATGAGCAGTTCTTC
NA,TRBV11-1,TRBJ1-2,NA,CASSFPGAGYTF,TGTGCCAGCAGCTTCCCAGGGGCCGGCTACACCTTC
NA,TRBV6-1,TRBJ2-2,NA,CASSEWMSPGELFF,TGTGCCAGCAGTGAATGGATGAGTCCCGGGGAGCTGTTTTTT
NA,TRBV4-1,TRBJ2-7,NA,CASSQEEAGLYEQYF,TGCGCCAGCAGCCAAGAAGAGGCAGGGCTCTACGAGCAGTACTTC
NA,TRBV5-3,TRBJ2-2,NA,CARSLGPGVTGELFF,TGTGCCAGAAGCTTGGGGCCAGGGGTAACCGGGGAGCTGTTTTTT
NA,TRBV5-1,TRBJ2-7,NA,CASSLGDYGEQYF,TGCGCCAGCAGCTTGGGGGATTACGGCGAGCAGTACTTC
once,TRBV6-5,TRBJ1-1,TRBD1,CASSSTGVNTEAFF,TGTGCCAGCAGTTCAACAGGGGTGAACACTGAAGCTTTCTTT
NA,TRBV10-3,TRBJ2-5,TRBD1,CAIRDPGQQETQYF,TGTGCCATCAGGGATCCGGGACAGCAAGAGACCCAGTACTTC
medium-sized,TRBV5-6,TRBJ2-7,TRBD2,CASSLSPAGGPYEQYF,TGTGCCAGCAGCTTGTCCCCGGCGGGGGGGCCCTACGAGCAGTACTTC